This TCR beta chain stems from a study of blood T cell repertoires in COVID-19. Study in general: PBMCs, B-cell-depleted T cells, or T cells were the source of the cDNA or gDNA that made up the material.

The assay was immunoSEQ multiplex PCR, and TCRdb's table has in-frame clones only and misses some. The repertoire holds about 270,000 clones, with 86% as singletons. The origin of this receptor is a young man who had recovered from COVID-19. Sequencing used PBMCs or T cells enriched from blood (not recorded which).

The CDR3 sequence is CASSYWAGGPSGELFF. In DNA, the CDR3 is TGTGCCAGCAGTTACTGGGCGGGGGGGCCGAGCGGGGAGCTGTTTTTT. This chain uses TRBV6-5 with TRBJ2-2; 9 positions agree with TRBD2. Unmatched junction bases numbered 7, after V lost 1 base and J lost 7 bases. Germline CDR1 reads MNHEY; CDR2 reads SVGAGI. The CDR3 length is 16 residues.